Listed here are 14 T cell receptor beta chains from one sample, sequenced in a study of blood T cells in healthy people across ages. Sample-barcoded 5' priming and a J-beta primer mix drove a second PCR of about 6 to 12 cycles. MiXCR, applied by TCRdb to the 5' RACE reads, yields one record per CDR3 protein. The sample has some 800,000 distinct CDR3 sequences, 25% seen once. These records were also assigned to another study, of T cells of mothers and their children.

The sample taken for sequencing was blood. The receptors originated from a boy aged 5-17 years in good health.

The chain joins TRBV12-5 to TRBJ2-1, with D tentatively TRBD1 (6 bases). The CDR3 runs 13 residues. The V gene lost 2 bases and the J gene lost 5 bases, with 7 bases spanning the gap. The germline CDR1 and CDR2 sequences are LGHNT and FRNRAP. CDR3 nucleotide sequence: TGTGCTAGTGGTTTGACAGGGAACAATGAGCAGTTCTTC. It encodes CASGLTGNNEQFF.

This clonotype was seen only a few times. J is TRBJ2-6 and V is TRBV4-2, with a possible D match to TRBD2 (6 bases). The V gene lost 1 base and the J gene lost 2 bases, with 12 bases spanning the gap. This CDR3 comprises 17 residues. Germline assignment: CDR1 LGHNA and CDR2 YNFKEQ. Written as DNA, the CDR3 is TGTGCCAGCAGCCAAGGGACTAAGGTGCCTGGGGCCAACGTCCTGACTTTC. It encodes CASSQGTKVPGANVLTF.

With respect to this clonotype: The junction does not match germline at one end; this may be a read error. The CDR3 protein is CGVGLGRMNTEAFF. In DNA, the CDR3 is TGCGGCGTTGGACTGGGACGGATGAACACTGAAGCTTTCTTT. V gene TRBV29-1 combines with J gene TRBJ1-1, with TRBD1 as a possible D gene (5 bases). CDR3 length: 14 residues. CDR1 is SQVTM and CDR2 is ANQGSEA in the germline V gene.

This chain links TRBV6-5 with TRBJ2-5; D might be TRBD1 or TRBD2, each matching 5 bases. The V and J ends lost 2 bases and 1 base respectively, with 11 bases between them. In germline, CDR1 is MNHEY, CDR2 SVGAGI. CDR3 size: 15 residues. The CDR3 sequence: CASSYGGGGQETQYF. The CDR3 DNA is TGTGCCAGCAGTTACGGCGGTGGGGGCCAAGAGACCCAGTACTTC.

This clonotype was seen a few times. V is TRBV20-1 and J is TRBJ2-5; TRBD2 might be the D (7 bases). The CDR3 runs 14 residues. V lost 2 bases and J lost 1, with 11 bases in between. Germline CDR1 reads DFQATT; CDR2 reads SNEGSKA (reference sequence). The CDR3 protein is CSARQAGAQETQYF. The CDR3 DNA reads TGCAGTGCTAGACAGGCGGGGGCCCAAGAGACCCAGTACTTC.

The sample holds a few counts of this clonotype. The CDR3 DNA reads TGTGCCAGCTCCCGACAGGGGTCCAATGAAAAACTGTTTTTT. Its translation is CASSRQGSNEKLFF. The rearrangement links TRBV7-6 to TRBJ1-4; 8 positions agree with TRBD1. The length of the CDR3 is 14 residues. The V gene's germline CDR1 is SGHVS and CDR2 FNYEAQ. Unmatched junction bases numbered 7, after V lost 8 bases and J lost 5 bases.

This clonotype was counted only a few times. The chain carries TRBV7-9 and TRBJ2-1; 7 bases line up with TRBD2. The CDR3 totals 16 residues. The V segment lost 7 bases and the J segment 0 bases; nucleotides outside the gene matches: 9. CDR1 and CDR2 from the germline V gene are SEHNR and FQNEAQ (reference sequence). The CDR3 DNA reads as TGTGCCAGCACCGCCTGGGGGGGGTTCTCCTACAATGAGCAGTTCTTC. It yields the protein CASTAWGGFSYNEQFF.

In DNA, the CDR3 is TGTGCCACCTGCCAGACAGGGGAGGGGGAGACCCAGTACTTC. Encoded protein: CATCQTGEGETQYF. This chain connects TRBV15 to TRBJ2-5; D may be TRBD1 (8 bases). Looked up from germline, CDR1 is LNHNV and CDR2 is YYDKDF (reference sequence). V lost 8 bases to trimming and J lost 5 bases, with 18 bases between them. The CDR3 consists of 14 residues.

The chain has TRBV28 and TRBJ2-7; a possible D gene is TRBD2 (6 bases). The germline CDR1 and CDR2 sequences are MDHEN and SYDVKM. Between the trimmed V and J ends, which lost 3 bases and 6 bases, there was a span of 9 bases. CDR3 length: 12 amino acids. The CDR3 sequence: CASSFPGSEQYF. The CDR3 DNA is TGTGCCAGCAGTTTTCCCGGGAGCGAGCAGTACTTC.

This clonotype showed up just a few times. This chain joins TRBV20-1 and TRBJ1-6, with 7 bases identical to TRBD1. CDR1 is DFQATT and CDR2 is SNEGSKA in the germline V gene (reference sequence). This CDR3 contains 14 residues. V lost 5 bases to trimming and J lost 6 bases; unmatched junction nucleotides: 7. CDR3 DNA: TGCAGTGCTTGGACAGGTCTAGGTAATTCACCCCTCCACTTT. It translates to CSAWTGLGNSPLHF.

The sample holds a few counts of this clonotype. The V gene is TRBV4-1, the J gene TRBJ1-1; D remains unclear. V was shortened by 3 bases and J by 0 bases, with 8 bases between the two germline ends. Germline CDR1 is MGHRA and CDR2 is YSYEKL. The CDR3 loop spans 14 amino acids. CDR3 loop: CASSQRVMNTEAFF. DNA of the CDR3: TGCGCCAGCAGCCAGCGGGTTATGAACACTGAAGCTTTCTTT.

In its sample, this clonotype was seen many times. The rearrangement joins TRBV29-1 to TRBJ1-1; D possibly corresponds to TRBD1 (5 bases). V was cut by 7 bases and J by 0 bases, with 12 bases left in between. The CDR3 extends over 13 amino acids. CDR1 and CDR2 (germline): SQVTM, ANQGSEA. The CDR3 reads CSGDGGMNTEAFF. The DNA for the CDR3 is TGCAGCGGGGACGGTGGAATGAACACTGAAGCTTTCTTT.

The chain links TRBV9 to TRBJ2-5; a weak D match, TRBD2 (6 bases). The J call may be faulty, since TRBJ2-1 better matches the DNA end. Germline CDR1 reads SGDLS; CDR2 reads YYNGEE. The CDR3 covers 14 residues. For the CDR3, the DNA is TGTGCCAGCAGCGTATGGGGGGAGGATGGTGAGCAGTTCTTC. This translates into CASSVWGEDGEQFF.

This clonotype occurred a few times. The chain uses TRBV2 and TRBJ2-5; TRBD1 matches 8 bases. V lost 6 bases to trimming and J lost 3 bases; unmatched junction nucleotides: 3. Germline assignment: CDR1 SNHLY and CDR2 FYNNEI. The CDR3 contains 13 residues. The CDR3 DNA reads TGTGCCAGCAGGGGACAGGAGAAAGAGACCCAGTACTTC. It yields the protein CASRGQEKETQYF.